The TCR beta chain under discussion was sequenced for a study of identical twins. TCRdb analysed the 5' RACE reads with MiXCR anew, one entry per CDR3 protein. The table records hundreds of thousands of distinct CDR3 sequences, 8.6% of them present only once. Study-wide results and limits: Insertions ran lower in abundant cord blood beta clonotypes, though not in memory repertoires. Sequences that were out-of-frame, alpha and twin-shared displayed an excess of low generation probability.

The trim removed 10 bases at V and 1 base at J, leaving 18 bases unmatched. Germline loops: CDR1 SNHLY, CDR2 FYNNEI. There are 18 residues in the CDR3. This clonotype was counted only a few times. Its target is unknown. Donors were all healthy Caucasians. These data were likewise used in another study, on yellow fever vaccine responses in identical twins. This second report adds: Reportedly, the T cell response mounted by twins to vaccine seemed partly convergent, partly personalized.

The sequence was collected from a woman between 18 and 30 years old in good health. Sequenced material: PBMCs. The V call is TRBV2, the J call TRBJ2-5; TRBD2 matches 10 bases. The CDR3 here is CAITPGASGGPVQETQYF. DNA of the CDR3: TGTGCCATCACCCCCGGGGCTAGCGGGGGCCCCGTCCAAGAGACCCAGTACTTC.